The source of this T cell receptor beta chain is a study of blood T cell repertoires in COVID-19 (dated by TCRdb to the early 2020s). Describing the broader study: Samples covering the acute and convalescent phases of COVID-19 were provided by collaborators in the United States, Italy and Spain. The prospective study material was composed of cDNA or gDNA derived from T cells, B-cell-depleted T cells, or PBMCs. Deeply sampled blood TCRbeta repertoires from subjects exposed to, actively infected with, or recovered from COVID-19 were included in the dataset. A freely available public database, intended as a resource for researchers studying the immune response to SARS-CoV-2, is where the repertoires were released. Samples came from the ongoing ImmuneRACE study (first 160 participants) plus 1,254 subjects from 6 global collaborators. Nearly every sample came with metadata listing a de-identified subject ID, COVID-19 status, age in years and sex. HLA class I and class II types, where available, came from metadata supplied by the sample provider rather than from assay-based typing.

The immunoSEQ Assay, a bias-controlled multiplex PCR, was used to amplify TCRbeta CDR3 regions from genomic DNA. The published analysis was carried out like this. Within the assay, amplification of reference gene primers was used to estimate how many nucleated cells each sample contained. To quantify the absolute abundance of each unique TCRbeta CDR3 rearrangement, sequence reads were collapsed and filtered. For each sample, productive Simpson clonality was calculated by taking the square root of Simpson's diversity index across productive rearrangements. TCRdb mirrors the immuneACCESS table, restricted to in-frame sequences. Some clones are absent from its copies; in checked studies, under half trace to an unresolved V gene, and the reason for the others is unknown. The DNA was the basis for D and trimming; V, J and clone size are from that table. The sample yields about 400,000 clones; approximately 91% were counted once. Approximately 2% of the sample lies in the top ten.

The germline V gene (reference sequence) provides CDR1 LNHDA and CDR2 SQIVND. CDR3 length: 14 amino acids, cysteine to phenylalanine. Only the CDR3 region is kept as DNA, spanning 42 bases read in frame from base 1. V has 5 bases trimmed and J has 3 bases trimmed; junction bases matching no gene number 7. The investigation overall reported the following: The quantity of clinical and demographic metadata differed by source and by participant and was supplied without curation.

This clone was recorded once. The target of this receptor is not known. Nothing much larger sits one base from this clone, and base qualities are not available. Participants in the prospective study were enrolled through a virtual design, were aged roughly 18 to 90 years, and lived in 24 United States geographic areas. In the prospective study, participants were assigned to cohorts based on the clinical history participants reported in a screening survey and a study questionnaire. In the prospective study, mobile phlebotomists collected whole blood, serum and a nasopharyngeal or oropharyngeal swab from each participant. Additional blood draws and questionnaires over an approximately two-month period could optionally be provided by prospective study participants. Blood samples from the prospective study were shipped frozen or at room temperature prior to DNA extraction.

The chain joins TRBV19 to TRBJ2-7; TRBD2 fits 7 bases in the junction. Sequenced: PBMCs or T cells enriched from blood (not recorded which). The receptor was derived from a middle-aged woman with acute COVID-19. The CDR3 region has the sequence CASSLGGDYYEQYF. The DNA is as follows: TGTGCCAGTAGTTTGGGGGGGGATTACTACGAGCAGTACTTC. The full variable domain, completed from the reference TRBV19 and TRBJ2-7 proteins outside the CDR3, reads DGGITQSPKYLFRKEGQNVTLSCEQNLNHDAMYWYRQDPGQGLRLIYYSQIVNDFQKGDIAEGYSVSREKKESFPLTVTSAQKNPTAFYLCASSLGGDYYEQYFGPGTRLTVT.